This TCR beta chain originates from a study of cytomegalovirus exposure and HLA in healthy donors (dated by TCRdb to 2016 to 2017). Some background on the complete study: The roughly 670 repertoires of the first cohort and the 95 to 150 validation repertoires were produced on the same platform, according to a later analysis. The study was designed to test whether signatures of past pathogen exposure could be identified by cataloging public T cell receptors. The study combined high-throughput TCR immunosequencing, statistical association of individual TCRs with disease status, and machine learning to predict cytomegalovirus infection status. Besides the first cohort of roughly 700 subjects, a separate validation cohort made up of roughly 120 different subjects was used.

What the research found in general, with its limitations: All 130 or so repertoires were used to score co-occurrence in the validation cohort in a later analysis, because that analysis had no HLA typing for the cohort. Most TCR sequences were seen in very few donors, while some public TCRs were found in many individuals. In a later analysis, TCRs clustered in the first cohort were found to also tend to co-occur in the 120 or so validation repertoires, with roughly 93% of cluster scores above 0. Cytomegalovirus status was reported to be diagnosed by the classifier with high specificity and sensitivity in both the original and validation cohorts. According to the authors, the approach could potentially be generalized to other disease states and immunological phenotypes. A few of the identified cytomegalovirus-associated TCR beta chains were confirmed in vitro to be specific for cytomegalovirus antigens. A total of 150 to 200 TCR beta chains were listed by the study as associated with cytomegalovirus.

Receptors were amplified or captured by the immunoSEQ multiplex PCR assay. Per the original workflow: A statistical classification framework was built to diagnose cytomegalovirus status from the catalog of TCR beta chain sequences. As stored in TCRdb, this immuneACCESS dataset retains in-frame rearrangements with V and J assigned. A fraction of the clones does not appear; measured against another copy, unresolved V genes explain less than half of the discrepancy, and the remainder lacks a known reason. That table furnishes V, J and clone size, whereas the DNA furnished D and trimming. The sample contains about 110,000 clones, around 82% of them found a single time. The ten biggest clones cover more than 2.5% of the sample. As encoded in the germline V gene, CDR1 is SGHVS while CDR2 is FNYEAQ. Including cysteine and phenylalanine, the CDR3 has 14 amino acids. The entry retains the CDR3 DNA only, 42 bases that are in frame from base 1. Here V drops 2 bases and J drops 4 bases, and the junction holds 4 bases not matched to any gene.

Comments on this clone: It has no known antigen specificity. Within one base of it there is no much larger clone, and no base qualities were kept.

The donors belonged to the validation cohort of about 120 subjects, which was separate from the approximately 700-subject first cohort. This sequence uses TRBV7-6 and TRBJ2-7; 8 nucleotides in the junction match TRBD1. Specimen: PBMCs. This clonotype originated in a woman between 18 and 30 years old in good health and CMV-seronegative. The nucleotide sequence is TGTGCCAGCAGCTTATTAGGACAGGGTTACGAGCAGTACTTC. Translated, it gives CASSLLGQGYEQYF.